The next 2 T cell receptor beta chains were all read from a single sample in a study of blood T cell repertoires in COVID-19. Measured with immunoSEQ multiplex PCR; TCRdb has only the in-frame clones, and not every one. The table has about 99,000 clones, around four fifths seen once. The specimen sequenced was peripheral blood. These receptors all come from a man in his sixties with acute or convalescent COVID-19.

This chain links TRBV7-2 with TRBJ1-5; perhaps TRBD1 as D (6 bases). The CDR3 covers 15 residues. Deletions cut 2 bases from V and 4 bases from J, with 12 bases between. Germline CDR1 is SGHTA and CDR2 is FQGNSA. CDR3 sequence reads: CASSLFHGTNQPQHF. CDR3 nucleotide sequence: TGTGCCAGCAGCTTATTTCACGGGACAAATCAGCCCCAGCATTTT.

The V and J genes are TRBV29-1 and TRBJ1-5, with 7 bases fitting TRBD1. CDR3 size: 16 residues. The germline CDR1 and CDR2 sequences are SQVTM and ANQGSEA. The ends lost 0 bases at V and 0 bases at J; junction bases unmatched: 5. In nucleotides, the CDR3 is TGCAGCGTTGAAGATCGACAGGGTTATAGCAATCAGCCCCAGCATTTT. Translated, it gives CSVEDRQGYSNQPQHF.